This T cell receptor beta chain came from a study of blood T cell repertoires in COVID-19. Across the study: In each case, the material was cDNA or gDNA derived from T cells, B-cell-depleted T cells, or PBMCs.

The J segment lost 1 base and the V segment lost 4 bases, leaving 6 bases of the junction unmatched. Looked up from germline, CDR1 is MNHEY and CDR2 is SVGAGI. This CDR3 has 16 amino acids. Original methodology: Amplification of reference gene primers provided the estimated nucleated cell counts. The method was immunoSEQ multiplex PCR; TCRdb's version includes in-frame clones alone and lacks a portion of them. V and J calls and clone size are as listed in that table; D and trimming were resolved from the DNA. The sample lists about 250,000 clones, around 89% seen once, with approximately 0.84% in the top ten.

This receptor was identified in a man aged 25-45 years with acute or convalescent COVID-19. The chain joins TRBV6-5 to TRBJ2-2; 7 bases match TRBD2. Sequences were obtained from peripheral blood. The CDR3, as DNA: TGTGCCAGCAGTTCCTGGGGGGAGGGGAACACCGGGGAGCTGTTTTTT. Protein: CASSSWGEGNTGELFF.